The clone carrying this TCR beta chain showed up just a few times. These data belong to a study of patients and donors after allogeneic stem cell transplantation. TCRdb fed the RT-PCR reads into MiXCR, producing one record per CDR3 protein. The sample has approximately 99,000 distinct CDR3 sequences, roughly 35% seen once. Trimming took off 7 bases at V and 1 base at J, with 14 bases between the two ends. This CDR3 is built from 15 residues. Germline values: CDR1 SNHLY, CDR2 FYNNEI. Specimen: blood, either unsorted or a sorted T cell fraction (not recorded which). This TCR came from a human donor who was either an allogeneic HSCT recipient or a stem cell or donor lymphocyte infusion donor (not recorded which). It is not recorded whose cells these are; they may come from a transplant donor. This rearrangement joins TRBV2 to TRBJ1-5; D is perhaps TRBD1 (6 bases). CDR3 in DNA: TGTGCCAGCAATCGACAGGCAGGCAGCAATCAGCCCCAGCATTTT. Translated: CASNRQAGSNQPQHF.